The T cell receptor (beta chain) described here comes from a study of blood T cell repertoires in COVID-19. The data were produced by immunoSEQ multiplex PCR, yet TCRdb's version contains in-frame clones alone and is incomplete. The sample includes some 130,000 clones, nearly 70% of them seen just once. Looked up from germline, CDR1 is SGHKS and CDR2 is YYEKEE (reference sequence). The V gene lost 4 bases and the J gene lost 4 bases, with 20 bases spanning the gap. This CDR3 is built from 16 residues. Sample: peripheral blood. The J gene is TRBJ1-1, the V gene TRBV5-5, with D possibly being TRBD1 (6 bases). The TCR was taken from a woman in her 70s with acute or convalescent COVID-19. The CDR3 coding sequence is TGTGCCAGCAGCCACGGTTATGGGACAAAGAGCACTGAAGCTTTCTTT. Its protein is CASSHGYGTKSTEAFF. Supplemented by reference TRBV5-5 and TRBJ1-1, the full variable domain reads DAGVTQSPTHLIKTRGQQVTLRCSPISGHKSVSWYQQVLGQGPQFIFQYYEKEERGRGNFPDRFSARQFPNYSSELNVNALLLGDSALYLCASSHGYGTKSTEAFFGQGTRLTVV.